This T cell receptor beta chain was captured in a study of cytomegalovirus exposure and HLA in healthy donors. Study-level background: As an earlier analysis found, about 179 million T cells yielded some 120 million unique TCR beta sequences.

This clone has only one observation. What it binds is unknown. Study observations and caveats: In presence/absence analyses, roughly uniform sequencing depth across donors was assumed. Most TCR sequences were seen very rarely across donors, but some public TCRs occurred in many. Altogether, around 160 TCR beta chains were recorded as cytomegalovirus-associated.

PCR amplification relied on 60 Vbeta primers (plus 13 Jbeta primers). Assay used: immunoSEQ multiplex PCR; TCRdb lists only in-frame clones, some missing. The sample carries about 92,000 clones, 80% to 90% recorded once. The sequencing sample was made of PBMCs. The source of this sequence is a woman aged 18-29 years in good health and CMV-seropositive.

CDR3 residues: CASSLSGHGYTF. CDR3 DNA sequence: TGTGCCAGCAGTTTATCAGGCCACGGCTACACCTTC. The chain is built from TRBV28 and TRBJ1-2, with D uncertain. Trimming removed 1 base from V and 8 bases from J, with 8 bases in between. Germline V gene data show CDR1 as MDHEN and CDR2 as SYDVKM. This CDR3 is 12 amino acids long.